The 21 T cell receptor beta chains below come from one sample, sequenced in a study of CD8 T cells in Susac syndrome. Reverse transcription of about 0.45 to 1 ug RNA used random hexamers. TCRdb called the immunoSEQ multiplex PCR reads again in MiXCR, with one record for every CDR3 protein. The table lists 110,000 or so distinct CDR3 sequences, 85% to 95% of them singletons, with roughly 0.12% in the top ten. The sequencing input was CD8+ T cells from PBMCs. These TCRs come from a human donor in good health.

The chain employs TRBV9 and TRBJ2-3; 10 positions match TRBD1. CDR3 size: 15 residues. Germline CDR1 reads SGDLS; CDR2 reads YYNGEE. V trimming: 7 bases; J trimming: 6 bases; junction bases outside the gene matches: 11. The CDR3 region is CASSTRDRGGDTQYF. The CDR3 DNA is TGTGCCAGCTCCACCCGGGACAGGGGCGGGGATACGCAGTATTTT.

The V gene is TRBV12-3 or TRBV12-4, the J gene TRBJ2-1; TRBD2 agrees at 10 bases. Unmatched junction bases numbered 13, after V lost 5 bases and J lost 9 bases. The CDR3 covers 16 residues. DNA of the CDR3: TGTGCCAGCAGTGTTATAGCGGGAGGCGCCTCGAGTGAGCAGTTCTTC. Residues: CASSVIAGGASSEQFF.

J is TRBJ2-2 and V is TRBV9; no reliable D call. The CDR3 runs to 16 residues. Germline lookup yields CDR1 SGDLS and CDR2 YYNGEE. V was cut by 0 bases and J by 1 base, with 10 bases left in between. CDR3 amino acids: CASSVVAQENTGELFF. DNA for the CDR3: TGTGCCAGCAGCGTAGTGGCGCAGGAGAACACCGGGGAGCTGTTTTTT. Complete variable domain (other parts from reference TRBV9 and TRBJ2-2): DSGVTQTPKHLITATGQRVTLRCSPRSGDLSVYWYQQSLDQGLQFLIQYYNGEERAKGNILERFSAQQFPDLHSELNLSSLELGDSALYFCASSVVAQENTGELFFGEGSRLTVL.

Written as DNA, the CDR3 is TGCAGTGCTAGTGGGGAGGGTCCTAACAATGAGCAGTTCTTC. This sequence encodes CSASGEGPNNEQFF. The chain employs TRBV20-1 and TRBJ2-1; 7 nucleotides align to TRBD2. Per the germline V gene, CDR1 is DFQATT and CDR2 is SNEGSKA (reference sequence). The CDR3 contains 14 residues. The V and J ends lost 3 bases and 5 bases, in that order; junction bases with no gene match: 7.

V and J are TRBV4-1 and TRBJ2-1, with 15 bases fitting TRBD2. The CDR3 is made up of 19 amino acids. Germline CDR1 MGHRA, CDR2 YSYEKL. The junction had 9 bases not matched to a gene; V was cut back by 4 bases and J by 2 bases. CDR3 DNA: TGCGCCAGCAGCCCCGGGACTAGCGGGAGGCCCGATCCCTACAATGAGCAGTTCTTC. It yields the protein CASSPGTSGRPDPYNEQFF.

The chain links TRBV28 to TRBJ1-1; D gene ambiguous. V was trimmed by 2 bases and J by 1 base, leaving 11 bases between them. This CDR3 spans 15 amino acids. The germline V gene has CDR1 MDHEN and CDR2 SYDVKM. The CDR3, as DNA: TGTGCCAGCAGTTTAGGTTCCTTGGGGAACACTGAAGCTTTCTTT. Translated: CASSLGSLGNTEAFF.

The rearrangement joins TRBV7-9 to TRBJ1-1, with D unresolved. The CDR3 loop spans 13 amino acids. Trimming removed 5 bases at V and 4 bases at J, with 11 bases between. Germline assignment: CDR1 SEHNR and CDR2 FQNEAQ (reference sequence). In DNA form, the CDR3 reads TGTGCCAGCAGCCCAAAGACGGGCACTGAAGCTTTCTTT. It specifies CASSPKTGTEAFF.

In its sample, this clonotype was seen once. The DNA for the CDR3 is TGCGCCAGCAGCTTAGCCACGAGCGGGGCCCAAGAGACCCAGTACTTC. This codes for CASSLATSGAQETQYF. This chain uses TRBV5-1 with TRBJ2-5; 7 bases line up with TRBD2. V was pared by 2 bases and J by 1 base, with 8 bases of the junction left unmatched. Per germline, CDR1 SGHRS and CDR2 YFSETQ. The CDR3 contains 16 residues.

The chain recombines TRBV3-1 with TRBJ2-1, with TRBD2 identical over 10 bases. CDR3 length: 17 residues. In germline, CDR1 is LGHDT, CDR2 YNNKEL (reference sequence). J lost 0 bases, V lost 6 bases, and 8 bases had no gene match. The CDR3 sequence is CASSKAGGGSSYNEQFF. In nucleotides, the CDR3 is TGTGCCAGCAGTAAAGCGGGAGGGGGGAGCTCCTACAATGAGCAGTTCTTC.

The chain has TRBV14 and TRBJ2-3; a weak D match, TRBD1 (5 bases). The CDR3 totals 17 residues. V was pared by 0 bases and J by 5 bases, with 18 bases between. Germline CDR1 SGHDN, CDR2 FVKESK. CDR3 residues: CASSQDLSGRAIDTQYF. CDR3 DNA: TGTGCCAGCAGCCAAGATTTGTCGGGCAGGGCTATAGATACGCAGTATTTT.

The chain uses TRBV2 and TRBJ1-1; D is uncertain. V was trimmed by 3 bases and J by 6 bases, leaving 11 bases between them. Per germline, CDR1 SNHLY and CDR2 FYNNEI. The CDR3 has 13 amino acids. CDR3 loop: CASSDATIPEAFF. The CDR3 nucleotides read TGTGCCAGCAGTGACGCCACAATCCCTGAAGCTTTCTTT.

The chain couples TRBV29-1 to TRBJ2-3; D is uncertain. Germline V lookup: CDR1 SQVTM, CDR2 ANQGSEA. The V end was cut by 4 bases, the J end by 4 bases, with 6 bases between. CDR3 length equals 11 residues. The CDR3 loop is CSVVQSDTQYF. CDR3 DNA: TGCAGCGTTGTCCAGTCAGATACGCAGTATTTT.

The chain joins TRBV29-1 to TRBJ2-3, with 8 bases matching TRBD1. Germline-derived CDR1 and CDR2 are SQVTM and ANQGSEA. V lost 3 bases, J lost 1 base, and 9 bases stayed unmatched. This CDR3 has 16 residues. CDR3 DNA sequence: TGCAGCGTTGACACCCTTGGACAGGGAGGCACAGATACGCAGTATTTT. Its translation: CSVDTLGQGGTDTQYF.

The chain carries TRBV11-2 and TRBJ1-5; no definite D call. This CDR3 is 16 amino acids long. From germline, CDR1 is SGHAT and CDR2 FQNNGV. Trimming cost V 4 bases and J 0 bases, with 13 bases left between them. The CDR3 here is CASSYGTSDSNQPQHF. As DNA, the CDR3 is TGTGCCAGCAGCTATGGAACATCTGATAGCAATCAGCCCCAGCATTTT.

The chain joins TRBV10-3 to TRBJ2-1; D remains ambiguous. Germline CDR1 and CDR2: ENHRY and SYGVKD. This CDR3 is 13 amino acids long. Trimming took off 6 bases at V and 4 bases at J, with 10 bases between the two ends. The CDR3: CAIRGSIYNEQFF. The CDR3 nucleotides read TGTGCCATCAGAGGTTCTATTTACAATGAGCAGTTCTTC.

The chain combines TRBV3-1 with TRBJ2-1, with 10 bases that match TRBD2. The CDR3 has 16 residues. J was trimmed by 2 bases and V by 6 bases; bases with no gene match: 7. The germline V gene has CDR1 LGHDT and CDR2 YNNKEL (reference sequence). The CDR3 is CASSHLAGVTYNEQFF. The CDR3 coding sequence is TGTGCCAGCAGTCACCTAGCGGGGGTAACCTACAATGAGCAGTTCTTC.

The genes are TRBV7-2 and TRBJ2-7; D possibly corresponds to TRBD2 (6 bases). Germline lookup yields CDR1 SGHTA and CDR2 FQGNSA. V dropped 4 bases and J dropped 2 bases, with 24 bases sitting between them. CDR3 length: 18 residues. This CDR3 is CASSSRSDGLRPPYEQYF. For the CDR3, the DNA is TGTGCCAGCAGCTCCCGATCGGACGGACTAAGGCCACCCTACGAGCAGTACTTC.

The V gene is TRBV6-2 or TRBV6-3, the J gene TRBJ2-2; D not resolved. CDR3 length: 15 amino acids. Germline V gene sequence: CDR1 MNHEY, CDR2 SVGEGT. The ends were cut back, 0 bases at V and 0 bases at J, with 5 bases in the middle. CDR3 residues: CASSYSATNTGELFF. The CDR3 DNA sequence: TGTGCCAGCAGTTACTCTGCGACGAACACCGGGGAGCTGTTTTTT.

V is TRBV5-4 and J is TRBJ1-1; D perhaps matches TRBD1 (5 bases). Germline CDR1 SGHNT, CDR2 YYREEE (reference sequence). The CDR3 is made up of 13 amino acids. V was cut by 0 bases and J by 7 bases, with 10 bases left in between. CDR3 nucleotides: TGTGCCAGCAGCTTGGCCGGGGGGGATGAAGCTTTCTTT. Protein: CASSLAGGDEAFF. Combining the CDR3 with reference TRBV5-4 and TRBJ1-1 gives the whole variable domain ETGVTQSPTHLIKTRGQQVTLRCSSQSGHNTVSWYQQALGQGPQFIFQYYREEENGRGNFPPRFSGLQFPNYSSELNVNALELDDSALYLCASSLAGGDEAFFGQGTRLTVV.

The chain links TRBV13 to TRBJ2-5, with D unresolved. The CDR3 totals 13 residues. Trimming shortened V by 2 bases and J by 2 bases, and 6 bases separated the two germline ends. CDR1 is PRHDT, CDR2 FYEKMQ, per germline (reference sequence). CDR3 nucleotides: TGTGCCAGCAGCTTATCTTTGCAAGAGACCCAGTACTTC. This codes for CASSLSLQETQYF. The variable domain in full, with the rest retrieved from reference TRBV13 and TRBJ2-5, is AAGVIQSPRHLIKEKRETATLKCYPIPRHDTVYWYQQGPGQDPQFLISFYEKMQSDKGSIPDRFSAQQFSDYHSELNMSSLELGDSALYFCASSLSLQETQYFGPGTRLLVL.

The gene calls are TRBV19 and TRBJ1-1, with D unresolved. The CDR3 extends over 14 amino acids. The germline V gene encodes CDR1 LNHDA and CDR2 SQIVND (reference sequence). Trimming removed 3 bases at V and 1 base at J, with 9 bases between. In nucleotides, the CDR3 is TGTGCCAGTAGTATCGGACGGGCGAACACTGAAGCTTTCTTT. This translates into CASSIGRANTEAFF.